A single sample gave rise to the 24 T cell receptor beta chains below, sequenced in a study of blood T cell repertoires in COVID-19. Some clones are missing from TCRdb's copy, which holds only in-frame ones; the method was immunoSEQ multiplex PCR. The table lists roughly 370,000 clones, approximately 87% of them singletons. What was sequenced was PBMCs or T cells enriched from blood (not recorded which). The receptors were gathered from a woman between 50 and 59 years old who had recovered from COVID-19.

V gene TRBV2 combines with J gene TRBJ1-1; 7 nucleotides match TRBD1. The CDR3 sequence is 15 residues long. The germline CDR1 and CDR2 sequences are SNHLY and FYNNEI. V lost 7 bases and J lost 5; bases outside the gene matches: 13. The CDR3 nucleotides read TGTGCCAGCAAAGGGCCTACAGGGGAAGGGACTGAAGCTTTCTTT. Translating it yields CASKGPTGEGTEAFF.

J is TRBJ1-2 and V is TRBV6-5; weak D call: TRBD1 (5 bases). The V gene lost 6 bases and the J gene lost 8 bases, with 16 bases spanning the gap. Germline CDR1 and CDR2: MNHEY and SVGAGI. The CDR3 contains 13 residues. For the CDR3, the DNA is TGTGCCAGCAGAATACAAGGGGATGGAGGCTACACCTTC. This encodes CASRIQGDGGYTF.

The chain couples TRBV28 to TRBJ2-7; 7 nucleotides agree with TRBD1. CDR1 is MDHEN, CDR2 SYDVKM, per germline. The CDR3 is made up of 16 amino acids. Losses at the gene ends were 5 bases for V and 6 bases for J; bases not matched to a gene: 16. The CDR3 coding sequence is TGTGCCAGCAGTCTACAGGGGTTGACCCTCGGATTCGAGCAGTACTTC. Its translation: CASSLQGLTLGFEQYF. The full variable domain, in which reference TRBV28 and TRBJ2-7 provide the parts outside the CDR3, is DVKVTQSSRYLVKRTGEKVFLECVQDMDHENMFWYRQDPGLGLRLIYFSYDVKMKEKGDIPEGYSVSREKKERFSLILESASTNQTSMYLCASSLQGLTLGFEQYFGPGTRLTVT.

V gene TRBV9 combines with J gene TRBJ1-1, with a tentative D call TRBD1 (5 bases). The CDR3 spans 18 residues. Per the germline V gene, CDR1 is SGDLS and CDR2 is YYNGEE. With 3 bases removed from V and 1 base from J, the gap between germline ends came to 22 bases. The CDR3 coding sequence is TGTGCCAGCAGCGCCAATCAGAACGGGGGATTGGAGAACACTGAAGCTTTCTTT. Its translation: CASSANQNGGLENTEAFF.

The DNA for the CDR3 is TGTGCCAGCAGCCAAGATCGTCGACAGGGATTTGACACTGAAGCTTTCTTT. Translated, it gives CASSQDRRQGFDTEAFF. V and J are TRBV3-1 (or the pseudogene TRBV3-2) and TRBJ1-1; 7 bases are a match to TRBD1. V lost 0 bases, J lost 3 bases, and 10 bases stayed unmatched. Germline values: CDR1 LGHDT, CDR2 YNNKEL (reference sequence). This CDR3 has 17 amino acids.

This clone occurred once. V gene TRBV7-9 combines with J gene TRBJ2-3, with 9 bases identical to TRBD2. CDR3 length equals 15 residues. Germline-derived CDR1 and CDR2 are SEHNR and FQNEAQ (reference sequence). Trimming at V came to 5 bases and at J to 3 bases, leaving 6 bases not matched to a gene. CDR3 region: CASSLGTSMTDTQYF. DNA of the CDR3: TGTGCCAGCAGCCTCGGGACTAGCATGACAGATACGCAGTATTTT.

CDR3 sequence: CASSLSRFRSGNSPLHF. CDR3 sequence (DNA): TGTGCCAGCAGCTTATCCCGATTCAGGAGCGGTAATTCACCCCTCCACTTT. This chain links TRBV7-2 with TRBJ1-6; D is ambiguous. There are 17 residues in the CDR3. Germline lookup yields CDR1 SGHTA and CDR2 FQGNSA. The V end lost 2 bases, the J end lost 6 bases, and 17 bases lay between the germline ends.

This chain uses TRBV5-1 with TRBJ1-6; no definite D call. With 0 bases removed from V and 7 bases from J, the gap between germline ends came to 11 bases. Germline values: CDR1 SGHRS, CDR2 YFSETQ. There are 15 residues in the CDR3. CDR3: CASSLAFLANSPLHF. The CDR3 DNA is TGCGCCAGCAGCTTGGCTTTCCTAGCGAATTCACCCCTCCACTTT.

Here the CDR3 DNA reads TGTGCCAGCAGCCCCGGACAGGGTTATTATGACTGGAGAAACACCATATATTTT. It yields the protein CASSPGQGYYDWRNTIYF. The chain recombines TRBV14 with TRBJ1-3; TRBD1 aligns across 8 bases. The CDR3 consists of 18 residues. V lost 4 bases, J lost 5 bases, and 16 bases stayed unmatched. Germline CDR1 is SGHDN and CDR2 is FVKESK.

The chain links TRBV19 to TRBJ1-1; D is ambiguous. Germline loops: CDR1 LNHDA, CDR2 SQIVND (reference sequence). The CDR3 length is 15 residues. V was cut by 6 bases and J by 0 bases, with 14 bases left in between. DNA of the CDR3: TGTGCCAGTAGAGTGGCGGCGATTATGAACACTGAAGCTTTCTTT. Encoded protein: CASRVAAIMNTEAFF. Full variable domain (remainder filled in from reference TRBV19 and TRBJ1-1): DGGITQSPKYLFRKEGQNVTLSCEQNLNHDAMYWYRQDPGQGLRLIYYSQIVNDFQKGDIAEGYSVSREKKESFPLTVTSAQKNPTAFYLCASRVAAIMNTEAFFGQGTRLTVV.

The chain employs TRBV24-1 and TRBJ2-1, with a tentative D call TRBD2 (6 bases). Germline CDR1 reads KGHDR; CDR2 reads SFDVKD. Trimming removed 9 bases at V and 8 bases at J, with 10 bases between. This CDR3 is 11 amino acids long. This CDR3 is CATGGIDEQFF. CDR3 in DNA: TGTGCCACCGGAGGGATCGATGAGCAGTTCTTC.

This clone has more than one count but fewer than ten. The CDR3 loop is CASSIPNSRNSPLHF. In DNA form, the CDR3 reads TGTGCCAGTAGTATCCCAAATTCTCGGAATTCACCCCTCCACTTT. This chain uses TRBV19 with TRBJ1-6; D remains unclear. This CDR3 is 15 amino acids long. Germline CDR1 LNHDA, CDR2 SQIVND (reference sequence). V lost 3 bases to trimming and J lost 7 bases, with 13 bases between them.

CDR3 in amino acids: CASSQARGSGANVLTF. CDR3 coding DNA: TGTGCCAGCAGCCAAGCAAGGGGAAGCGGGGCCAACGTCCTGACTTTC. The chain is built from TRBV14 and TRBJ2-6; a weak D match, TRBD1 (5 bases). V shed 1 base and J shed 4 bases, with 11 bases lying between them. Germline CDR1 reads SGHDN; CDR2 reads FVKESK. The CDR3 has 16 amino acids. Full variable domain (outside the CDR3, taken from reference TRBV14 and TRBJ2-6): EAGVTQFPSHSVIEKGQTVTLRCDPISGHDNLYWYRRVMGKEIKFLLHFVKESKQDESGMPNNRFLAERTGGTYSTLKVQPAELEDSGVYFCASSQARGSGANVLTFGAGSRLTVL.

The chain has TRBV7-3 and TRBJ2-1; D is possibly TRBD2 (6 bases). Germline loops: CDR1 SGHTA, CDR2 FQGTGA. The germline V and J ends were trimmed by 5 bases and 6 bases, with 14 bases remaining between them. This CDR3 contains 14 residues. The CDR3: CASSPSGTRNEQFF. In DNA form, the CDR3 reads TGTGCCAGCAGCCCTTCCGGGACTCGCAATGAGCAGTTCTTC.

This clone came up a few times. The chain is built from TRBV7-2 and TRBJ2-7; 7 bases are a match to TRBD1. After removal of 5 bases from V and 3 bases from J, the junction contained 10 bases not matched to a gene. The CDR3 is 15 residues long. CDR1 SGHTA and CDR2 FQGNSA come from the germline V gene. CDR3 amino acids: CASSPQSGQIYEQYF. CDR3 sequence (DNA): TGTGCCAGCAGCCCTCAGTCGGGACAGATCTACGAGCAGTACTTC. Variable domain in full (rest from reference TRBV7-2 and TRBJ2-7): GAGVSQSPSNKVTEKGKDVELRCDPISGHTALYWYRQSLGQGLEFLIYFQGNSAPDKSGLPSDRFSAERTGGSVSTLTIQRTQQEDSAVYLCASSPQSGQIYEQYFGPGTRLTVT.

The rearrangement uses TRBV19 and TRBJ1-4; possibly TRBD1 for D (6 bases). The CDR3 spans 17 residues. The germline gives CDR1 LNHDA, CDR2 SQIVND (reference sequence). Trimming took 5 bases from V and 0 from J, leaving 16 bases between them. CDR3 sequence: CASSELGGSATNEKLFF. The CDR3 DNA reads as TGTGCCAGTAGTGAGCTAGGGGGTTCTGCAACTAATGAAAAACTGTTTTTT.

The rearrangement links TRBV28 to TRBJ1-1, with a tentative D call TRBD1 (6 bases). With 5 bases removed from V and 1 base from J, the gap between germline ends came to 11 bases. The CDR3 has 14 amino acids. CDR1 is MDHEN, CDR2 SYDVKM, per germline. The CDR3, as DNA: TGTGCCAGCAGTACGGGGGGGCGGAACACTGAAGCTTTCTTT. It translates to CASSTGGRNTEAFF.

The chain recombines TRBV4-2 with TRBJ1-1; TRBD1 agrees at 7 bases. V lost 0 bases to trimming and J lost 1 base; unmatched junction nucleotides: 2. CDR1 and CDR2 (germline): LGHNA, YNFKEQ. The CDR3 contains 15 residues. The CDR3 DNA is TGTGCCAGCAGCCAAGAGGAGGGGGCGAACACTGAAGCTTTCTTT. Translating gives CASSQEEGANTEAFF.

Regarding this clone: This sample also contains other DNA sequences that code for the same CDR3. The rearrangement joins TRBV7-2 to TRBJ1-1; 8 bases align to TRBD1. With 4 bases clipped from V and 5 bases from J, the junction kept 6 bases outside the gene matches. The germline V gene encodes CDR1 SGHTA and CDR2 FQGNSA. The CDR3 extends over 14 amino acids. CDR3 sequence: CASSSQGAGTEAFF. The CDR3 DNA is TGTGCCAGCAGCTCCCAGGGGGCGGGTACTGAAGCTTTCTTT. Complete variable domain (other parts from reference TRBV7-2 and TRBJ1-1): GAGVSQSPSNKVTEKGKDVELRCDPISGHTALYWYRQSLGQGLEFLIYFQGNSAPDKSGLPSDRFSAERTGGSVSTLTIQRTQQEDSAVYLCASSSQGAGTEAFFGQGTRLTVV.

This clone was observed a handful of times. The chain combines TRBV12-3 or TRBV12-4 with TRBJ1-3; D might be TRBD1 (5 bases). The CDR3 has 12 amino acids. Trimming pared 4 bases from V and 9 bases from J, leaving 10 bases between. The DNA for the CDR3 is TGTGCCAGCAGTTGGGGGGTCGCCACCATATATTTT. This translates into CASSWGVATIYF.

V gene TRBV6-2 or TRBV6-3 combines with J gene TRBJ1-3; 9 nucleotides line up with TRBD1. J was trimmed by 2 bases and V by 2 bases; bases with no gene match: 4. Germline CDR1 MNHEY, CDR2 SVGEGT. The CDR3 runs 16 residues. DNA of the CDR3: TGTGCCAGCAGTTACCTGGGACAGGGTACTGGAAACACCATATATTTT. It codes for CASSYLGQGTGNTIYF.

This chain connects TRBV5-8 to TRBJ1-4; 7 bases fit TRBD1. V lost 4 bases to trimming and J lost 2 bases; unmatched junction nucleotides: 5. In germline, CDR1 is SGHTS, CDR2 YDEGEE. The CDR3 spans 15 residues. The CDR3 is CASSLTGATNEKLFF. The CDR3 bases are TGTGCCAGCAGCCTCACAGGGGCGACTAATGAAAAACTGTTTTTT.

The rearrangement uses TRBV12-3 or TRBV12-4 and TRBJ1-1; the D gene is possibly TRBD1 (6 bases). The V gene lost 6 bases and the J gene lost 4 bases, with 12 bases spanning the gap. CDR3 size: 13 residues. CDR3 sequence reads: CASSVGQSTEAFF. Written as DNA, the CDR3 is TGTGCCAGCAGCGTAGGACAGAGCACTGAAGCTTTCTTT.

The chain combines TRBV19 with TRBJ2-5; 9 bases map to TRBD2. The CDR3 covers 15 residues. Trimming at V came to 5 bases and at J to 5 bases, leaving 9 bases not matched to a gene. Per the germline V gene, CDR1 is LNHDA and CDR2 is SQIVND (reference sequence). CDR3 bases: TGTGCCAGTAGTTCCGGGACTAGCATTCTGGAGACCCAGTACTTC. Residues: CASSSGTSILETQYF.